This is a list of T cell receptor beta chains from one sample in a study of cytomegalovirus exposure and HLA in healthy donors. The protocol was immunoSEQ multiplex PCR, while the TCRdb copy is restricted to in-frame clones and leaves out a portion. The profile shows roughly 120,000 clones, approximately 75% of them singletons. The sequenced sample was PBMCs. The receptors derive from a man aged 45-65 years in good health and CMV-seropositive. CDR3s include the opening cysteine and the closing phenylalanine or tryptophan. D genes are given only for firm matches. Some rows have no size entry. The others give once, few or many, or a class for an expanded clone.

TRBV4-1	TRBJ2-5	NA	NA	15	CASSQVVTRGETQYF	TGCGCCAGCAGCCAAGTAGTAACCCGGGGAGAGACCCAGTACTTC
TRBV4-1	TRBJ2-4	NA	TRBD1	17	CASSQRTTGTGSNIQYF	TGCGCCAGCAGCCAGAGGACTACCGGGACAGGGTCAAACATTCAGTACTTC
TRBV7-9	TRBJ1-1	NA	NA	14	CASSLGQMNTEAFF	TGTGCCAGCAGCTTAGGGCAGATGAACACTGAAGCTTTCTTT
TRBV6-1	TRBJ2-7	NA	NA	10	CASSEREQYF	TGTGCCAGCAGTGAGAGGGAGCAGTACTTC
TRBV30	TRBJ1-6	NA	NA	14	CAWSVWQGNSPLHF	TGTGCCTGGAGTGTTTGGCAGGGGAATTCACCCCTCCACTTT
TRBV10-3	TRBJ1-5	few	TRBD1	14	CAIRGGTDDQPQHF	TGTGCCATCAGAGGGGGCACGGACGATCAGCCCCAGCATTTT
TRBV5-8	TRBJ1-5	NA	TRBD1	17	CASSSLSGTVGNQPQHF	TGTGCCAGCAGCTCCCTTAGTGGGACAGTGGGCAATCAGCCCCAGCATTTT
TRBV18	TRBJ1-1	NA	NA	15	CASSPNGGVHTEAFF	TGTGCCAGCTCACCGAACGGCGGAGTACACACTGAAGCTTTCTTT
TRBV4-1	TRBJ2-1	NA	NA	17	CASSPSGTRSSYNEQFF	TGCGCCAGCAGCCCGAGCGGGACACGATCGTCGTACAATGAGCAGTTCTTC
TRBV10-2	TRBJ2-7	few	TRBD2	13	CASSESVAGREYF	TGCGCCAGCAGTGAGTCGGTAGCGGGGAGAGAATACTTC
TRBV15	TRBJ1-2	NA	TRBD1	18	CATLLPLGQGSSNYGYTF	TGTGCCACCCTTCTACCTTTGGGACAGGGATCTTCTAACTATGGCTACACCTTC
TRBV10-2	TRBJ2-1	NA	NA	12	CASTSGGDEQFF	TGCGCCAGCACTTCCGGCGGGGATGAGCAGTTCTTC
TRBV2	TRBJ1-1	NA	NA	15	CASSELGTPNPEAFF	TGTGCCAGCAGTGAACTAGGGACACCCAACCCTGAAGCTTTCTTT